The rows below give T cell receptor beta chains drawn from one sample of a study of T cells in Graves' hyperthyroidism and ophthalmopathy. TCRdb fed the multiplex PCR reads into MiXCR, producing one record per CDR3 protein. Here the sample spans hundreds of thousands of distinct CDR3 sequences, about 14% being singletons. The sequenced sample was blood. Every receptor here comes from a man in his late teens or twenties with Graves' ophthalmopathy. Both conserved end residues are part of each CDR3. A D gene is named only where the DNA matches it firmly. Only part of the rows carry a size: once, few, many, or a class if the clone is expanded.

J,D,V,size,DNA,CDR3
TRBJ2-5,-,TRBV7-9,many,TGTGCCAGCAGCCCCGCGCCGGAGGGGCAAGAGACCCAGTACTTC,CASSPAPEGQETQYF
TRBJ1-4,-,TRBV15,-,TGTGCCACGCGGACGACCTTTAATGAAAAACTGTTTTTT,CATRTTFNEKLFF
TRBJ1-4,-,TRBV6-5,-,TGTGCCAGCAGTTACCGGTCCGTAACTAATGAAAAACTGTTTTTT,CASSYRSVTNEKLFF
TRBJ2-3,-,TRBV24-1,-,TGTGCCACCAGTGATTTCGGAAAAGACACGGATACGCAGTATTTT,CATSDFGKDTDTQYF
TRBJ1-4,-,TRBV7-6,-,TGTGCCAGCAGCTTACCCAGGGGAACTAATGAAAAACTGTTTTTT,CASSLPRGTNEKLFF
TRBJ2-7,TRBD1,TRBV7-2,many,TGTGCCAGCAGCAAAGGACAGGGGGCGTCCGAGCAGTACTTC,CASSKGQGASEQYF
TRBJ2-7,TRBD1,TRBV6-1,few,TGTGCCAGCAGACCCGACCCGGGACAGGGTTTCCACGAGCAGTACTTC,CASRPDPGQGFHEQYF
TRBJ1-1,-,TRBV27,-,TGTGCCAGCAGTTTATCGAATGAGGGATTCACTGAAGCTTTCTTT,CASSLSNEGFTEAFF
TRBJ1-5,-,TRBV7-9,-,TGTGCCAGCAGCCGTTCAGGTTTCAGCAATCAGCACCAGCATTTT,CASSRSGFSNQHQHF
TRBJ2-1,TRBD1,TRBV24-1,many,TGTGCCACCAGTGATCCCGGGACAGGGGGCATAGATGAGCAGTTCTTC,CATSDPGTGGIDEQFF
TRBJ2-5,TRBD1,TRBV9,few,TGTGCCAGCAGCAGAACCGGGACAGGGGGCCGAGACCAAGAGACCCAGTACTTC,CASSRTGTGGRDQETQYF
TRBJ2-3,-,TRBV6-1,many,TGTGCCAGCAGGGGGCCGACAGATACGCAGTATTTT,CASRGPTDTQYF
TRBJ1-5,TRBD1,TRBV6-2/TRBV6-3,many,TGTGCCAGCAGTTACATGTGGGACAGGGGCATGCCCCAGCATTTT,CASSYMWDRGMPQHF
TRBJ2-5,-,TRBV20-1,many,TGCAGTGCTAGGACTACCCTCCAAGAGACCCAGTACTTC,CSARTTLQETQYF
TRBJ1-1,-,TRBV20-1,-,TGCAGTGCTCCACGGTTCGGGGGGTCCAACACTGAAGCTTTCTTT,CSAPRFGGSNTEAFF
TRBJ2-1,-,TRBV18,many,TGTGCCAGCTCACCGGGGCTAGCGAACAATGAGCAGTTCTTC,CASSPGLANNEQFF
TRBJ2-3,-,TRBV5-1,many,TGCGCCAGCAGCCGAGACAGCGCCAGCACAGATACGCAGTATTTT,CASSRDSASTDTQYF
TRBJ2-1,TRBD2,TRBV29-1,few,TGCAGCGCCCGGACGGTAGCGGGAGAGTGGGAGCAGTTCTTC,CSARTVAGEWEQFF
TRBJ2-7,TRBD1,TRBV9,-,TGTGCCAGCAGCACCCGGACAGGGGTATTCGACGAGCAGTACTTC,CASSTRTGVFDEQYF
TRBJ2-1,TRBD1,TRBV12-5,many,TGTGCTAGTGGGGTGACAGGGGGTAGCTCCTACAATGAGCAGTTCTTC,CASGVTGGSSYNEQFF
TRBJ2-7,TRBD2,TRBV6-2/TRBV6-3,-,TGTGCCAGCAGGGTCCTACTAGCGGGAGGCCTCTACGATCAGTACTTC,CASRVLLAGGLYDQYF
TRBJ2-6,TRBD1,TRBV29-1,few,TGCAGCGGCCCAGGGGGTAGCTCTGGGGCCAACGTCCTGACTTTC,CSGPGGSSGANVLTF
TRBJ2-3,-,TRBV6-1,once,TGTGCCAGCAGTGAAGGGACTACACATACGCAGTATTTT,CASSEGTTHTQYF
TRBJ2-7,TRBD2,TRBV28,many,TGTGCCAGCAGTTTAATACCGGGACTAGCGGGAAAGGCCTACGAGCAGTACTTC,CASSLIPGLAGKAYEQYF
TRBJ2-7,TRBD1,TRBV10-3,many,TGTGCCATCAGTGCCGGGACAGGCAACTACGAGCAGTACTTC,CAISAGTGNYEQYF
TRBJ2-7,TRBD2,TRBV19,-,TGTGCCAGTAGTACCCGGGACTACTACGAGCAGTACTTC,CASSTRDYYEQYF
TRBJ2-7,TRBD1,TRBV27,many,TGTGCCAGCAGTGGATTTCGGACAGGGCGGCACGAGCAGTACTTC,CASSGFRTGRHEQYF
TRBJ2-7,-,TRBV11-2,many,TGTGCCAGCAGCTTAGGTGGTAGCGTGTCCTACGAGCAGTACTTC,CASSLGGSVSYEQYF
TRBJ2-5,-,TRBV11-3,many,TGTGCCAGCAGCTTAGGCGGGCAGGGGCAAGAGACCCAGTACTTC,CASSLGGQGQETQYF
TRBJ2-3,-,TRBV5-1,few,TGCGCCAGCAGCGGGACGGATAGCACAGATACGCAGTATTTT,CASSGTDSTDTQYF
TRBJ1-2,-,TRBV6-1,many,TGTGCCAGCAGTCCCACAGGAATTCCTGGCTACACCTTC,CASSPTGIPGYTF
TRBJ1-6,-,TRBV19,few,TGTGCCAGTAGTATTACGACAGTCGGGGATTCACCCCTCCACTTT,CASSITTVGDSPLHF
TRBJ1-1,-,TRBV12-3/TRBV12-4,many,TGTGCCAGCAGCCTATCCACAGAGAACACTGAAGCTTTCTTT,CASSLSTENTEAFF
TRBJ2-7,-,TRBV5-1,many,TGCGCCAGCAGCTTCGCTTCCGGGATACCATCCTACGAGCAGTACTTC,CASSFASGIPSYEQYF
TRBJ2-1,-,TRBV4-1,many,TGCGCCAGCAGCCAACGGCTAACCTACAATGAGCAGTTCTTC,CASSQRLTYNEQFF
TRBJ2-1,TRBD1,TRBV10-3,many,TGTGCCATCAGTGAGGTACCGGGACAGGGGTACAATGAGCAGTTCTTC,CAISEVPGQGYNEQFF
TRBJ2-7,-,TRBV7-9,-,TGTGCCAGCAGCTCGTACCCTAGCAGCTACGAGCAGTACTTC,CASSSYPSSYEQYF
TRBJ2-1,TRBD2,TRBV11-2,-,TGTGCCAGCAGCTTGCGGCGGGGGGACTACAATGAGCAGTTCTTC,CASSLRRGDYNEQFF
TRBJ1-1,-,TRBV7-9,few,TGTGCCAGCAGCCTAAAGAGTCAGGTTAACACTGAAGCTTTCTTT,CASSLKSQVNTEAFF
TRBJ2-2,-,TRBV12-3/TRBV12-4,-,TGTGCCAGCAGTTTTTCGGGGGCGGAGACCGGGGAGCTGTTTTTT,CASSFSGAETGELFF
TRBJ2-1,TRBD2,TRBV6-1,many,TGTGCCAGCAGTGAATACCTCGGGGGGGGTGAGCAGTTCTTC,CASSEYLGGGEQFF
TRBJ2-7,-,TRBV20-1,many,TGCAGTGCTACTTCGGACGGAAGCTCCTACGAGCAGTACTTC,CSATSDGSSYEQYF
TRBJ2-1,-,TRBV20-1,many,TGCAGTGCTCCTTACATACTGGAAGCCAATGAGCAGTTCTTC,CSAPYILEANEQFF
TRBJ1-1,TRBD1,TRBV27,-,TGTGCCAGCAGCACTTCACGACAGGGGCTACAAGCTTTCTTT,CASSTSRQGLQAFF
TRBJ2-5,-,TRBV6-1,-,TGTGCCAGCAGCCGGTCCGGGACACTAGAAGAGACCCAGTACTTC,CASSRSGTLEETQYF
TRBJ2-2,-,TRBV7-2,many,TGTGCCAGCAGCTTCGATTTCGGGGGCACCGGGGAGCTGTTTTTT,CASSFDFGGTGELFF
TRBJ1-6,-,TRBV20-1,many,TGCAGTGCTAGAGGGGCAGGGGATTCCTATAATTCACCCCTCCACTTT,CSARGAGDSYNSPLHF
TRBJ2-2,-,TRBV19,few,TGTGCCACCAGGACAGCGCCGAACACCGGGGAGCTGTTTTTT,CATRTAPNTGELFF
TRBJ2-7,-,TRBV18,-,TGTGCCAGCTCACCACTAGGTGTTGGAGGGGACTACGAGCAGTACTTC,CASSPLGVGGDYEQYF
TRBJ2-7,-,TRBV20-1,many,TGCAGTGCACCCCATCTGGGAACCTACGAGCAGTACTTC,CSAPHLGTYEQYF
TRBJ1-4,-,TRBV2,many,TGTGCCAGCAAAGCAGGGGCTGGTGAAAAACTGTTTTTT,CASKAGAGEKLFF
TRBJ1-1,-,TRBV14,-,TGTGCCAGCAGCCAAGAAGGCAAGGGTACTGAAGCTTTCTTT,CASSQEGKGTEAFF
TRBJ2-1,-,TRBV6-1,-,TGTGCCAGCAGTACCCCATCGGGACGACCTTACGAGCAGTTCTTC,CASSTPSGRPYEQFF